The present entry profiles one T cell receptor (beta chain) with its context. Its antigen is as yet unknown. This sample was taken from a study of shared clonotypes between healthy human individuals. Across the study: Samples came from two female and a few male donors aged 18 to 49. Each donor's CD8 memory used one plate, CD8 naive two, each CD4 subset three. Whole-study findings and limits: Tissues were not sampled, only blood, and their repertoires likely differ. Non-shared clonotypes showed lower generation probabilities than clonotypes common to all four donors.

Germline assignment: CDR1 SNHLY and CDR2 FYNNEI. V was cut by 5 bases and J by 1 base, with 6 bases left in between. The CDR3 totals 13 residues. Clones were read by immunoSEQ multiplex PCR, and TCRdb kept only the in-frame ones, dropping some. The table shows a few million clones, with around 90% occurring only once. This clonotype was obtained from a man aged 18-30 years in good health. This chain uses TRBV2 with TRBJ2-1; D ambiguous. The sample consisted of naive CD4+ T cells sorted from blood. This sample's subset: CD45RA+ positively selected. CDR3 in amino acids: CASSLSSYNEQFF. The CDR3 region has the DNA TGTGCCAGCAGTTTATCATCCTACAATGAGCAGTTCTTC. The whole variable domain, remainder taken from reference TRBV2 and TRBJ2-1, is EPEVTQTPSHQVTQMGQEVILRCVPISNHLYFYWYRQILGQKVEFLVSFYNNEISEKSEIFDDQFSVERPDGSNFTLKIRSTKLEDSAMYFCASSLSSYNEQFFGPGTRLTVL.